This T cell receptor beta chain was recovered during a study of regulatory T cells in long-lasting Graves disease (dated by TCRdb to about 2021). Study-wide context: Persistent Graves' disease was defined as persistently positive TSH receptor autoantibodies together with antithyroid drug treatment for over 5 years. Persistent Graves' disease patients were compared with newly diagnosed Graves' disease patients by peripheral blood TCR sequencing and RNA sequencing. The study was registered as a clinical trial and conducted in China. A total of roughly 33 samples underwent TCR sequencing: around 13 from persistent and roughly 20 from newly diagnosed Graves' disease patients. In the clinical cohort, patients with persistent Graves' disease had used antithyroid drugs for an average of around ten years. Findings and caveats that apply to the study as a whole: The authors acknowledged the small sample size as a limitation that may reduce accuracy. Because the primary lesion, thyroid tissue, could not be accessed, the study looked at peripheral blood alone. TRBV28, TRBJ1-2 and TRBJ2-5 were preferentially used in persistent disease, while TRBV20-1 and TRBJ2-1 were favored in newly diagnosed disease. Compared with newly diagnosed patients, patients with persistent Graves' disease had lower TCR Shannon entropy and fewer highly expanded clones, which suggests clonal expansion. More public clonotypes were shared among persistent patients (around 3,000) than among newly diagnosed patients (approximately 1,000). Sequencing and analysis were restricted to the TCR beta chain.

Here V drops 1 base and J drops 4 bases, and the junction holds 6 bases not matched to any gene. Measured from the cysteine to the phenylalanine, the CDR3 is 15 residues long. Just the 45-base CDR3 DNA is kept, in frame starting at base 1. CDR1 and CDR2 are read off the germline V gene as SGHVS and FQNEAQ. The time point label on this specimen signifies: persistent/refractory GD, antithyroid drugs over 5 years with positive TRAb. For both TCR sequencing and RNA sequencing, RNA was extracted from PBMCs using TRIzol. The diagnosis of Graves' disease was made according to American Thyroid Association guidelines. Patients were recruited from an endocrinology department in Xi'an, China. Each patient gave about 10 milliliters of peripheral blood, collected in an EDTA anticoagulant tube. Ficoll Paque Plus density gradient separation was used to isolate PBMCs, and no further T cell sorting was done. An Agilent 2100 Bioanalyzer and agarose gel were used to check RNA quality, while a NanoDrop 2000 measured RNA concentration.

The method behind the library was multiplex PCR. TCRdb names Illumina HiSeq 4000 as the instrument used. TCR beta libraries were built with iRepertoire HTBI primers and Arm-PCR amplification of CDR3 regions. Gel purification was performed on PCR products prior to sequencing. In the paper's pipeline: Across samples, around 58 TRBV and roughly 13 TRBJ segments were identified and used for gene usage analysis of CDR3 amino acid clonotypes. COPE and FqMerger were used to merge filtered high-quality paired reads into contigs. BLAST was used to align contigs to the IMGT TRBV, TRBD and TRBJ reference genes, and CDR3 was defined following IMGT. Clonotypes above 0.1% frequency were classified as highly expanded clones. Repertoire diversity was measured by Shannon entropy, and V-J evenness by the Gini coefficient. A clonotype was considered public if more than one individual shared it. The public sequencing data were trimmed at Q25 with fastp and processed into clonotypes with MiXCR by TCRdb, which kept only in-frame beta chains. Every CDR3 protein is listed once, alongside the most common genes and DNA of its rows. TCRdb's processing, not the study's, gives the V and J calls here. Across this sample there are about 470,000 distinct CDR3 sequences, with roughly 20% seen only once. The ten top clones hold approximately 7.8% of the sample.

In this sample, this clonotype turned up many times. The antigen this receptor binds is unknown. No base quality values were provided; no much bigger clone lies one nucleotide off. This chain is built from TRBV7-8 and TRBJ2-5, and 7 junction bases match TRBD1. The receptor comes from a female donor with Graves disease. The specimen comprised peripheral blood mononuclear cells (PBMCs), sampled when the disease was refractory, from a patient treated with antithyroid drugs. The CDR3 reads as follows: CASSLVVNRGETQYF. The nucleotides read TGTGCCAGCAGCTTAGTAGTGAACAGGGGAGAGACCCAGTACTTC. Joined to the reference TRBV7-8 and TRBJ2-5 proteins, this CDR3 gives the full variable domain: GAGVSQSPRYKVAKRGQDVALRCDPISGHVSLFWYQQALGQGPEFLTYFQNEAQLDKSGLPSDRFFAERPEGSVSTLKIQRTQQEDSAVYLCASSLVVNRGETQYFGPGTRLLVL.